A few counts support the clone carrying this TCR beta chain. Its cognate antigen is unknown. The sample comes from a study of a mutant IDH1 vaccine in newly diagnosed glioma. Looking at the study overall: Every participant had undergone radiotherapy, temozolomide, or both before, and most underwent both.

The germline gives CDR1 SGHVS, CDR2 FNYEAQ. Trimming removed 3 bases from V and 0 bases from J, with 11 bases in between. CDR3 length equals 15 residues. Data came from immunoSEQ multiplex PCR; TCRdb stores just in-frame clones and leaves some out. The sample carries some 67,000 clones, around 88% recorded once. The time point is: baseline, week 1 (first vaccination visit). The treatment: pre-vaccination baseline after standard-of-care therapy. General study findings and limits: Patients showed vaccine-induced immune responses at a rate of roughly 94%. Pseudoprogression looked unconnected to shifts in top peripheral T cell clonotypes.

This sequence joins TRBV7-6 and TRBJ1-1, with a weak D call TRBD1 (6 bases). The sample was peripheral blood mononuclear cells (PBMCs), taken from a glioma patient treated with radiotherapy, temozolomide or both. This TCR derives from a woman aged 18-29 years with glioma. Some clones in this sample may be carry-over from other donors' samples. The CDR3 is CASSFWTALNTEAFF. The CDR3 nucleotides are TGTGCCAGCAGCTTTTGGACAGCTCTGAACACTGAAGCTTTCTTT.